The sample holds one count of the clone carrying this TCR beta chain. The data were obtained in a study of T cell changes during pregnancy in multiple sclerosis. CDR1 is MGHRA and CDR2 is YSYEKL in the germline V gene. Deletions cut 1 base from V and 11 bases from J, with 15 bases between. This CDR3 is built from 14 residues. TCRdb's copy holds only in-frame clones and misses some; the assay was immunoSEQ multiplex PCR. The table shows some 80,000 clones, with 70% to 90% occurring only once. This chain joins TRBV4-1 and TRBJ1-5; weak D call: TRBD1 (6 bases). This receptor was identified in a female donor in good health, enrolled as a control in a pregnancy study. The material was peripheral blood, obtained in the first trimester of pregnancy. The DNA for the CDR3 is TGCGCCAGCAGCCAAGGGGGGGGCGTCGGCTCCCAGCATTTT. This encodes CASSQGGGVGSQHF.